This T cell receptor beta chain comes out of a study of blood T cell repertoires in COVID-19. About the research overall: Both acute and convalescent COVID-19 samples were obtained from the United States, Italy and Spain. T cells, B-cell-depleted T cells, or PBMCs provided the cDNA or gDNA that served as material.

Methods used by the authors: Amplification of reference gene primers provided the estimated nucleated cell counts. TCRdb's table, derived via immunoSEQ multiplex PCR, lists solely in-frame clones and lacks some. V, J and clone size derive from that table, while D and trimming were established from the DNA sequence. Here the sample spans approximately 300,000 clones, 80% to 85% being singletons. Enrolled during active infection, Seattle patients were then followed longitudinally. Germline V gene data show CDR1 as SGHVS and CDR2 as FQNEAQ. CDR3 size: 15 residues. V was pared by 1 base and J by 0 bases, with 9 bases between.

Sequencing was performed on peripheral blood. The receptor was derived from a person aged 65 to 79 with COVID-19, enrolled during active disease. The chain combines TRBV7-8 with TRBJ1-1, with D perhaps matching TRBD1 (5 bases). The CDR3 is CASSLEAGVNTEAFF. The CDR3 DNA sequence: TGTGCCAGCAGCTTAGAAGCGGGGGTGAACACTGAAGCTTTCTTT.